This T cell receptor (beta chain) was captured by sequencing in a study of T cells in localized non-small cell lung cancer. Clones were sequenced by immunoSEQ multiplex PCR, and TCRdb holds only the in-frame ones, with some missing. This repertoire shows about 41,000 clones, roughly 90% found once; its top ten account for about 2.6%. V lost 1 base, J lost 5 bases, and 17 bases lay in between. CDR3 length equals 17 residues. Per germline, CDR1 MGHRA and CDR2 YSYEKL. This TCR was sampled from a female donor at least 60 years old with stage I squamous cell lung carcinoma. This chain links TRBV4-1 with TRBJ2-2; D is ambiguous. The input for sequencing was peripheral blood, taken before any cancer treatment. The CDR3 is CASSQGFSAMGTGELFF. Written as DNA, the CDR3 is TGCGCCAGCAGCCAAGGGTTCTCGGCCATGGGGACCGGGGAGCTGTTTTTT.